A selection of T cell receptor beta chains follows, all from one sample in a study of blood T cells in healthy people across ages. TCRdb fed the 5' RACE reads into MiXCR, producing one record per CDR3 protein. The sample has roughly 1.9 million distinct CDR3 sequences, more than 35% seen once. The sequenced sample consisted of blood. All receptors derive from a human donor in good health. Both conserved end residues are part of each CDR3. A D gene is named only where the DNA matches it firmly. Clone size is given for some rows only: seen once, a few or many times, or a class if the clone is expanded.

TGTGCCAGCAGCTTGGATGGGGTATCGGACACTGAAGCTTTCTTT | CASSLDGVSDTEAFF | - | TRBJ1-1 | - | 15 | TRBV7-9
TGTGCCAGCAGCTTAGGACAGGGCTTTAGCTCCTACGAGCAGTACTTC | CASSLGQGFSSYEQYF | TRBD1 | TRBJ2-7 | few | 16 | TRBV7-9
TGCGCCAGCAGCGTCGGGACAGGATCCTACAATGAGCAGTTCTTC | CASSVGTGSYNEQFF | TRBD1 | TRBJ2-1 | many | 15 | TRBV9
TGCAGTGCTGAACAGGCGGTCGTAAACATTCAGTACTTC | CSAEQAVVNIQYF | - | TRBJ2-4 | many | 13 | TRBV20-1
TGTGCCAGCAGTTTATCTACGACCGTAGCGGGGCAAAACTACAATGAGCAGTTCTTC | CASSLSTTVAGQNYNEQFF | TRBD2 | TRBJ2-1 | - | 19 | TRBV28
TGTGCCAGCAGTTACCCCGGGCTCGATGAAAAACTGTTTTTT | CASSYPGLDEKLFF | - | TRBJ1-4 | - | 14 | TRBV6-6
TGCGCCAGCAGCCAAGTAAAAAACACCGGGGAGCTGTTTTTT | CASSQVKNTGELFF | - | TRBJ2-2 | - | 14 | TRBV4-1
TGTGCCAGCAGTGATATGGTGGCCTTAAGAGAGCAGTACTTC | CASSDMVALREQYF | - | TRBJ2-7 | few | 14 | TRBV2
TGTGCCAGCAGCGAGTTTGCAGTAAACACCGGGGAGCTGTTTTTT | CASSEFAVNTGELFF | - | TRBJ2-2 | - | 15 | TRBV9
TGTGCCATCAAGACCAACCCCCTGAACACTGAAGCTTTCTTT | CAIKTNPLNTEAFF | - | TRBJ1-1 | - | 14 | TRBV15
TGCAGCGTTGGCCAGGGAAAGGGTAAGGGCAATGAGCAGTACTTC | CSVGQGKGKGNEQYF | - | TRBJ2-7 | - | 15 | TRBV29-1
TGTGCCAGCAGTTTCAAAAGGAACTATGGCTACACCTTC | CASSFKRNYGYTF | - | TRBJ1-2 | - | 13 | TRBV12-3/TRBV12-4
TGCGCCAGCAGCTTGGATGACTACCTCTCCTACGAGCAGTACTTC | CASSLDDYLSYEQYF | - | TRBJ2-7 | - | 15 | TRBV5-1
TGCAGTCCTATGGCGGACAGCCTCCTCGAAAGCACAGATACGCAGTATTTT | CSPMADSLLESTDTQYF | - | TRBJ2-3 | - | 17 | TRBV20-1
TGCAGTGCTAGAGATTATGGGGACAGGGTGGGTCAGCCCCAGCATTTT | CSARDYGDRVGQPQHF | TRBD1 | TRBJ1-5 | - | 16 | TRBV20-1
TGCGCCAGCAGCCAAGTTGGGACAGATCTCTCCTACGAGCAGTACTTC | CASSQVGTDLSYEQYF | TRBD1 | TRBJ2-7 | - | 16 | TRBV4-1
TGTGCCATCTATGATGGGCTACAGGGCGCTTATGGCTACACCTTC | CAIYDGLQGAYGYTF | - | TRBJ1-2 | few | 15 | TRBV10-3
TGTGCCAGCAGTCGGACAGGGGATGGAACAGATACGCAGTATTTT | CASSRTGDGTDTQYF | TRBD1 | TRBJ2-3 | - | 15 | TRBV7-9
TGTGCCAGCAGTCCTCGACTAGTCAGAGATACGCAGTATTTT | CASSPRLVRDTQYF | - | TRBJ2-3 | - | 14 | TRBV6-6
TGCGCCAGCAGCTTGGACAGAATGTATGGCTACACCTTC | CASSLDRMYGYTF | - | TRBJ1-2 | few | 13 | TRBV5-1
TGTGCCAGCAGCTTGCCGTCGACAGGGGTAGAGACCCAGTACTTC | CASSLPSTGVETQYF | TRBD1 | TRBJ2-5 | few | 15 | TRBV5-4
TGTGCCAGCAGAGGCGGGGGAGCTTCCTACGAGCAGTACTTC | CASRGGGASYEQYF | TRBD2 | TRBJ2-7 | - | 14 | TRBV5-6
TGCGCCAGCAGTGACGATGAACAGCCACTTACAAATGAGCAGTTCTTC | CASSDDEQPLTNEQFF | - | TRBJ2-1 | - | 16 | TRBV6-2/TRBV6-3
TGCAGTGCTACAACGGGGGCCTGGGTTGACACTGAAGCTTTCTTT | CSATTGAWVDTEAFF | - | TRBJ1-1 | - | 15 | TRBV20-1
TGCAGTGCTACGGGACAGGGTCATCAGCCCCAGCATTTT | CSATGQGHQPQHF | TRBD1 | TRBJ1-5 | few | 13 | TRBV20-1